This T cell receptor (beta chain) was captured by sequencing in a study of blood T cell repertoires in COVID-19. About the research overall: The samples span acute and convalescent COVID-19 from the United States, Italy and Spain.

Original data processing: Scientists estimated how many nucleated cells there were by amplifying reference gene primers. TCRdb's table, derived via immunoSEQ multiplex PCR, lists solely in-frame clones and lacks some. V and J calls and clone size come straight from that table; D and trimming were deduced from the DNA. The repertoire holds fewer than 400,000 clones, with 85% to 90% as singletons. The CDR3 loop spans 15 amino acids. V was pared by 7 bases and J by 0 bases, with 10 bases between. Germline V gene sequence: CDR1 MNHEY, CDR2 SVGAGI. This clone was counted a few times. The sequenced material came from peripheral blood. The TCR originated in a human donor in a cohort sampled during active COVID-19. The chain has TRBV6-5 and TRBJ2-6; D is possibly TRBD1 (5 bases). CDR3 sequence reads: CASNRQYSGANVLTF. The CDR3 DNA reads TGTGCCAGCAATCGACAGTACTCTGGGGCCAACGTCCTGACTTTC.